One T cell receptor (beta chain) is described in this entry. Sequencing was performed with immunoSEQ multiplex PCR; in TCRdb, only in-frame clones are kept and a portion is missing. Of some 190,000 clones in the sample, around 83% are singletons; the top ten hold approximately 5%. The entry originates in a study of blood T cell repertoires in COVID-19. CDR1 is SGHDT, CDR2 YYEEEE, per germline. This CDR3 is 14 amino acids long. Trimming removed 3 bases from V and 1 base from J, with 8 bases in between. The TCR originated in a woman aged 80 or over with acute or convalescent COVID-19. The specimen sequenced was peripheral blood. This chain connects TRBV5-6 to TRBJ1-3; D call uncertain. The CDR3 loop reads CASSYSFSGNTIYF. CDR3 bases: TGTGCCAGCAGCTACAGCTTTTCTGGAAACACCATATATTTT.